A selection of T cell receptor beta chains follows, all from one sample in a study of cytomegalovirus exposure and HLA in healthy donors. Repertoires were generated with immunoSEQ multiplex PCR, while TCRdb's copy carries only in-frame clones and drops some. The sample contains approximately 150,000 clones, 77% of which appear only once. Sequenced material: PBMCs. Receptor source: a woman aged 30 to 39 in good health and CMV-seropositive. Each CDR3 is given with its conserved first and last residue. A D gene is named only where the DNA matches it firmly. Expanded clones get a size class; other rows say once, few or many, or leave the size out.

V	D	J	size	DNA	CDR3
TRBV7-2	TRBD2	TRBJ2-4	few	TGTGCCAGCAGCCTCTGGACTAGCGGCAAAAACATTCAGTACTTC	CASSLWTSGKNIQYF
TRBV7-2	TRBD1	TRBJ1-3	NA	TGTGCCAGCATCGTCGACAGGGCTGGAAACACCATATATTTT	CASIVDRAGNTIYF
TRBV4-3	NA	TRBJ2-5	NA	TGCGCCAGCAGCGCCTCCAGGGGCGGGGAGACCCAGTACTTC	CASSASRGGETQYF
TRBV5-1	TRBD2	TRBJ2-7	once	TGCGCCAGCAGCTTAGGGGCCTTAATTAGCGGGAGGCCCTCCTACGAGCAGTACTTC	CASSLGALISGRPSYEQYF
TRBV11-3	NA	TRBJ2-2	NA	TGTGCCAGCAGTGCGCTTGACAGGAACACCGGGGAGCTGTTTTTT	CASSALDRNTGELFF
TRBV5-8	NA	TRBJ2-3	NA	TGTGCCAGCAGCCCCCGGACAGATACGCAGTATTTT	CASSPRTDTQYF
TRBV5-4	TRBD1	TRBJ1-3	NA	TGTGCCAGCAGCCGGCAGGGGGAAAACACCATATATTTT	CASSRQGENTIYF
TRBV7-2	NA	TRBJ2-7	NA	TGTGCCAGCAGCTCCGGGACTCTTCCCCACGAGCAGTACTTC	CASSSGTLPHEQYF
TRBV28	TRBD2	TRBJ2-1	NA	TGTGCCACGAACCCCGGCGGGGGCTACAATGAGCAGTTCTTC	CATNPGGGYNEQFF
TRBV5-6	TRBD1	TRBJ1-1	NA	TGTGCCAGCAGCTATACAGGGGGCTCCACTGAAGCTTTCTTT	CASSYTGGSTEAFF
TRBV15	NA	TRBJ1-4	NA	TGTGCCACCAGCAGAGACACCCCTGACAGAGCAACTAATGAAAAACTGTTTTTT	CATSRDTPDRATNEKLFF
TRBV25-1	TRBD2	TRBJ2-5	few	TGTGCCAGCAGTGACGGGGGGGCGGTAGCCCAAGAGACCCAGTACTTC	CASSDGGAVAQETQYF
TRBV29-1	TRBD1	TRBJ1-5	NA	TGCAGCGTTGAAAGGGGACAGGGGTTCAATCAGCCCCAGCATTTT	CSVERGQGFNQPQHF
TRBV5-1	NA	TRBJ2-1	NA	TGCGCCAGCAGCTTGGTTAGCAGACCCTCCTACAATGAGCAGTTCTTC	CASSLVSRPSYNEQFF
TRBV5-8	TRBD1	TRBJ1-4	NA	TGTGCCAGCAGGGACAGGATCGGTGAAAAACTGTTTTTT	CASRDRIGEKLFF